A selection of T cell receptor beta chains follows, all from one sample in a study of cytomegalovirus exposure and HLA in healthy donors. Assay used: immunoSEQ multiplex PCR; TCRdb lists only in-frame clones, some missing. Among some 63,000 clones listed, 75% to 85% were seen once. Material: PBMCs. The receptors shown here come from a woman aged 40 to 50 in good health and CMV-seronegative. Both conserved end residues are part of each CDR3. Only some rows state a clone size, as once, few, many or a class for expanded clones.

CDR3 protein: CASSFVGNYGYTF
V gene: TRBV5-4
J gene: TRBJ1-2
clone size: .

CDR3 protein: CASTPNGGKPAYEQYF
V gene: TRBV7-2
J gene: TRBJ2-7
clone size: .

CDR3 protein: CAISESNLAGAPGELFF
V gene: TRBV10-3
J gene: TRBJ2-2
clone size: .

CDR3 protein: CASSVVGDFGGELFF
V gene: TRBV9
J gene: TRBJ2-2
clone size: .

CDR3 protein: CASTRGTGVNYGYTF
V gene: TRBV6-5
J gene: TRBJ1-2
clone size: .

CDR3 protein: CASSLGGAANQPQHF
V gene: TRBV9
J gene: TRBJ1-5
clone size: .

CDR3 protein: CAWSRDSALGDTEAFF
V gene: TRBV30
J gene: TRBJ1-1
clone size: few

CDR3 protein: CASSFRLAGNTGELFF
V gene: TRBV5-1
J gene: TRBJ2-2
clone size: .

CDR3 protein: CASSLKSGHSNRTYEQYF
V gene: TRBV5-1
J gene: TRBJ2-7
clone size: few

CDR3 protein: CASSLAGGPSYEQYF
V gene: TRBV7-3
J gene: TRBJ2-7
clone size: .

CDR3 protein: CASSLSARAPGTEAFF
V gene: TRBV5-1
J gene: TRBJ1-1
clone size: .

CDR3 protein: CASSPPGQTNEKLFF
V gene: TRBV9
J gene: TRBJ1-4
clone size: .

CDR3 protein: CASSPAGGNTEAFF
V gene: TRBV18
J gene: TRBJ1-1
clone size: once

CDR3 protein: CASSIVGGFTDTQYF
V gene: TRBV7-2
J gene: TRBJ2-3
clone size: .

CDR3 protein: CASSYWAGSTYEQYF
V gene: TRBV5-5
J gene: TRBJ2-7
clone size: .

CDR3 protein: CASRRDPHEKLFF
V gene: TRBV11-2
J gene: TRBJ1-4
clone size: .

CDR3 protein: CASSLGQHNSPLHF
V gene: TRBV7-2
J gene: TRBJ1-6
clone size: .

CDR3 protein: CASRGGGGPYNEQFF
V gene: TRBV19
J gene: TRBJ2-1
clone size: few

CDR3 protein: CASLIGGGDFEKLFF
V gene: TRBV28
J gene: TRBJ1-4
clone size: .

CDR3 protein: CASSWGLAGGETQYF
V gene: TRBV5-6
J gene: TRBJ2-5
clone size: .

CDR3 protein: CASSESGTPLSGANVLTF
V gene: TRBV6-1
J gene: TRBJ2-6
clone size: .

CDR3 protein: CASSQDERYNEQFF
V gene: TRBV4-1
J gene: TRBJ2-1
clone size: few

CDR3 protein: CASNPNEAGTDTQYF
V gene: TRBV6-5
J gene: TRBJ2-3
clone size: .

CDR3 protein: CASSLNAGGDTEAFF
V gene: TRBV28
J gene: TRBJ1-1
clone size: .

CDR3 protein: CASRYREMSGYTF
V gene: TRBV6-1
J gene: TRBJ1-2
clone size: .

CDR3 protein: CASSLRQGGHGYTF
V gene: TRBV5-4
J gene: TRBJ1-2
clone size: .

CDR3 protein: CASSLWRTGNTGELFF
V gene: TRBV28
J gene: TRBJ2-2
clone size: .

CDR3 protein: CASSLARSSGRDNTGELFF
V gene: TRBV5-8
J gene: TRBJ2-2
clone size: .

CDR3 protein: CASSQGPGYYEQYF
V gene: TRBV4-1
J gene: TRBJ2-7
clone size: .

CDR3 protein: CASSDRDRHQETQYF
V gene: TRBV25-1
J gene: TRBJ2-5
clone size: .